This T cell receptor beta chain was obtained from a study of control samples from healthy donors and cancer patients. The repertoire was sequenced with immunoSEQ multiplex PCR; TCRdb's copy has only in-frame clones and lacks some. The data contain more than 65,000 clones, roughly 84% of them singletons. The CDR3 spans 13 residues. In germline, CDR1 is SNHLY, CDR2 FYNNEI. With V trimmed by 6 bases and J by 5 bases, 2 bases remained unmatched. The gene calls are TRBV2 and TRBJ2-2; TRBD1 matches 8 bases. The material sequenced was blood. This receptor was identified in a man between 45 and 60 years old in good health. DNA for the CDR3: TGTGCCAGCAGGGACAGGGAGACCGGGGAGCTGTTTTTT. Its protein is CASRDRETGELFF.